These T cell receptor beta chains were read from a single sample in a study of early T cells in non-severe SARS-CoV-2 infection. Using its own MiXCR run on the 5' RACE reads, TCRdb lists one record per CDR3 protein. The sample consists of 50,000 to 70,000 distinct CDR3 sequences, 8% to 9.5% of them appearing once. Sequences were obtained from whole blood. Source of these receptors: an adult who was a healthcare worker with PCR-confirmed SARS-CoV-2 infection or an uninfected control (not recorded which). The CDR3 runs from the conserved cysteine through the conserved F or W. The order of the fields is D gene, clone size, J gene, V gene, CDR3 protein, CDR3 DNA. D genes are given only for firm matches. Only part of the rows carry a size: once, few, many, or a class if the clone is expanded.

d_call: TRBD2
clone_size: few
j_call: TRBJ2-4
v_call: TRBV28
cdr3_aa: CASSLWGGRGKNIQYF
cdr3_nt: TGTGCCAGCAGTTTATGGGGCGGGAGGGGCAAAAACATTCAGTACTTC

d_call: .
clone_size: .
j_call: TRBJ2-7
v_call: TRBV14
cdr3_aa: CASSQHPRDEQYF
cdr3_nt: TGTGCCAGCAGCCAACACCCCCGCGACGAGCAGTACTTC

d_call: TRBD1
clone_size: .
j_call: TRBJ2-3
v_call: TRBV9
cdr3_aa: CASSVGTGPGTDTQYF
cdr3_nt: TGTGCCAGCAGCGTAGGGACAGGGCCAGGCACAGATACGCAGTATTTT

d_call: TRBD1
clone_size: many
j_call: TRBJ1-3
v_call: TRBV4-2
cdr3_aa: CASSQSQGVSGNTIYF
cdr3_nt: TGTGCCAGCAGCCAATCCCAGGGGGTCTCTGGAAACACCATATATTTT

d_call: .
clone_size: few
j_call: TRBJ1-2
v_call: TRBV28
cdr3_aa: CVSSINRADYGYTF
cdr3_nt: TGTGTCAGCAGTATTAACAGGGCGGACTATGGCTACACCTTC

d_call: .
clone_size: few
j_call: TRBJ2-2
v_call: TRBV11-2
cdr3_aa: CASSLGPQGRTAGELFF
cdr3_nt: TGTGCCAGCAGCTTAGGGCCACAGGGGAGGACAGCCGGGGAGCTGTTTTTT

d_call: .
clone_size: many
j_call: TRBJ2-2
v_call: TRBV7-2
cdr3_aa: CASSPPGTPNTGELFF
cdr3_nt: TGTGCCAGCAGCCCTCCCGGGACACCCAACACCGGGGAGCTGTTTTTT

d_call: .
clone_size: few
j_call: TRBJ1-2
v_call: TRBV19
cdr3_aa: CASSTSGDYGYTF
cdr3_nt: .

d_call: .
clone_size: many
j_call: TRBJ1-1
v_call: TRBV9
cdr3_aa: CASSKASTNTEAFF
cdr3_nt: TGTGCCAGCAGCAAGGCCAGTACGAACACTGAAGCTTTCTTT

d_call: .
clone_size: few
j_call: TRBJ2-1
v_call: TRBV6-1
cdr3_aa: CASSLTTELYNEQFF
cdr3_nt: TGTGCCAGCAGCCTAACGACAGAGTTGTACAATGAGCAGTTCTTC

d_call: .
clone_size: many
j_call: TRBJ1-4
v_call: TRBV20-1
cdr3_aa: CSARAPKDEKLFF
cdr3_nt: TGCAGTGCTAGAGCTCCTAAAGATGAAAAACTGTTTTTT